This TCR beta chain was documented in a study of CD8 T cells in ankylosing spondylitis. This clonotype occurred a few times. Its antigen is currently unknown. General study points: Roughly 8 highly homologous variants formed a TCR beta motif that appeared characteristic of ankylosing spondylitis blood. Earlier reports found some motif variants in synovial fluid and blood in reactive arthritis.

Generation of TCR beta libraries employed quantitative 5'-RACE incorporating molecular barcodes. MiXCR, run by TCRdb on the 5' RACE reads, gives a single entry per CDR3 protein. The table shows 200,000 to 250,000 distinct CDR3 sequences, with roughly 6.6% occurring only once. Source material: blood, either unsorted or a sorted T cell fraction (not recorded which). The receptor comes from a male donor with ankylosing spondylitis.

The CDR3: CASSQGDIPQDYGYTF. CDR3 in DNA: TGCGCCAGCAGCCAAGGGGATATCCCACAAGACTATGGCTACACCTTC. The chain has TRBV4-3 and TRBJ1-2, with D unresolved. This CDR3 has 16 amino acids. V was shortened by 1 base and J by 3 bases, with 15 bases between the two germline ends. The germline CDR1 and CDR2 sequences are LGHNA and YSLEER.